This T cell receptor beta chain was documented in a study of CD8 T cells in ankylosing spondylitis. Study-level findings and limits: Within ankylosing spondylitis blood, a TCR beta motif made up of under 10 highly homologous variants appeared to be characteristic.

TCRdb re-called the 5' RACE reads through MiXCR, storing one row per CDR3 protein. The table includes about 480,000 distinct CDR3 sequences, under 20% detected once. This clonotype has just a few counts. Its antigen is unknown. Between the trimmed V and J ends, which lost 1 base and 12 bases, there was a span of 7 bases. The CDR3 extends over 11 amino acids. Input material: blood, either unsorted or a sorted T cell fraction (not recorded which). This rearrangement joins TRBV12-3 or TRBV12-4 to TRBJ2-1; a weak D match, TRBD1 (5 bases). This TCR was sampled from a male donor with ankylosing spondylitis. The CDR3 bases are TGTGCCAGCAGTTTAGGGGGCCCGCAGTTCTTC. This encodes CASSLGGPQFF.